Described below is a single TCR beta chain sequence and its context. This specimen belongs to a study of blood T cell repertoires in COVID-19. Study information: COVID-19 samples, acute and convalescent, were from the United States, Italy and Spain. In each case, the material was cDNA or gDNA derived from T cells, B-cell-depleted T cells, or PBMCs.

CDR3 length: 16 amino acids. J was trimmed by 5 bases and V by 1 base; bases with no gene match: 4. Germline V gene data show CDR1 as SEHNR and CDR2 as FQNEAQ (reference sequence). Method: immunoSEQ multiplex PCR; TCRdb's copy keeps in-frame clones and lacks some. The sample includes hundreds of thousands of clones, about 88% seen only once; the top ten take approximately 12%. Sequenced sample: peripheral blood. The clonotype originates from a woman in her fifties or sixties with acute or convalescent COVID-19. The chain uses TRBV7-9 and TRBJ1-4, with TRBD1 matching over 10 bases. The CDR3 region has the DNA TGTGCCAGCAGCTTAGAGACAGGGGGCGAGAATGAAAAACTGTTTTTT. This translates into CASSLETGGENEKLFF.